The TCR beta chain described here comes from a study of early stage breast cancer tumors. Only in-frame clones appear in the TCRdb table, and some are missing; sequencing was by immunoSEQ multiplex PCR. Of some 70,000 clones in the sample, 65% to 85% were seen once. The V and J ends lost 2 bases and 1 base respectively, with 5 bases between them. This CDR3 is built from 13 residues. CDR1 KGHSH and CDR2 LQKENI come from the germline V gene. The TCR comes from a person in their sixties with breast cancer. The rearrangement uses TRBV18 and TRBJ1-1; D is ambiguous. Sequencing was done on a sample of blood. The DNA for the CDR3 is TGTGCCAGCTCACCAACGGGGAACACTGAAGCTTTCTTT. This sequence encodes CASSPTGNTEAFF.